The 6 T cell receptor beta chains below come from one sample, sequenced in a study of control samples from healthy donors and cancer patients. Generated by immunoSEQ multiplex PCR, the TCRdb table keeps only in-frame clones and is missing some. This sample has about 100,000 clones, with roughly 87% found just once. The sequencing input was blood. These receptor sequences come from a woman in her forties or fifties in good health.

The chain recombines TRBV6-5 with TRBJ2-1; TRBD2 agrees at 7 bases. CDR3 length: 15 residues. CDR1 and CDR2 from the germline V gene are MNHEY and SVGAGI. J gave up 8 bases and V 2 bases, and 9 bases lay outside the gene matches. CDR3 protein: CASSYPRGSFDEQFF. CDR3 nucleotides: TGTGCCAGCAGTTACCCGCGGGGGAGTTTCGATGAGCAGTTCTTC.

The V gene is TRBV27, the J gene TRBJ1-1; 10 positions match TRBD1. Germline loops: CDR1 MNHEY, CDR2 SMNVEV (reference sequence). J was trimmed by 9 bases and V by 6 bases; bases with no gene match: 19. This CDR3 contains 17 residues. For the CDR3, the DNA is TGTGCCAGCAGACCCCGAGGGACAGGGGCGTTGAATCGGAAAGCTTTCTTT. Protein product: CASRPRGTGALNRKAFF.

Only one count was recorded for this clone. The chain couples TRBV19 to TRBJ1-1; 8 bases align to TRBD1. V lost 6 bases and J lost 0; bases outside the gene matches: 9. In germline, CDR1 is LNHDA, CDR2 SQIVND (reference sequence). The CDR3 sequence is 16 residues long. The CDR3 here is CASSRRTGRLNTEAFF. For the CDR3, the DNA is TGTGCCAGTAGCCGAAGGACAGGGCGATTGAACACTGAAGCTTTCTTT. Full variable domain (missing parts from reference TRBV19 and TRBJ1-1): DGGITQSPKYLFRKEGQNVTLSCEQNLNHDAMYWYRQDPGQGLRLIYYSQIVNDFQKGDIAEGYSVSREKKESFPLTVTSAQKNPTAFYLCASSRRTGRLNTEAFFGQGTRLTVV.

This clone was recorded once. At one end the junction does not follow the germline gene, possibly because of a read error. This sequence joins TRBV11-2 and TRBJ2-4; D unclear. The CDR3 spans 18 residues. Germline V lookup: CDR1 SGHAT, CDR2 FQNNGV. In DNA form, the CDR3 reads TGTGCCAGCAGTTTAGCAACTCGTGCGACCTGGGCCAAAAACATTCAGTACTTC. Amino acids: CASSLATRATWAKNIQYF.

This chain links TRBV9 with TRBJ1-2; 7 positions agree with TRBD1. Trimming removed 0 bases from V and 6 bases from J; junction bases left unmatched: 5. The germline gives CDR1 SGDLS, CDR2 YYNGEE. The CDR3 consists of 14 residues. As DNA, the CDR3 is TGTGCCAGCAGCGTAGAACAGGGGCCTCATGGCTACACCTTC. This encodes CASSVEQGPHGYTF.

The chain carries TRBV12-3 or TRBV12-4 and TRBJ1-2; the D is unclear. The CDR3 is made up of 13 amino acids. The V end was cut by 6 bases, the J end by 2 bases, with 10 bases between. CDR3 bases: TGTGCCAGCAGAAAAACAGCAAACTATGGCTACACCTTC. Its translation: CASRKTANYGYTF.